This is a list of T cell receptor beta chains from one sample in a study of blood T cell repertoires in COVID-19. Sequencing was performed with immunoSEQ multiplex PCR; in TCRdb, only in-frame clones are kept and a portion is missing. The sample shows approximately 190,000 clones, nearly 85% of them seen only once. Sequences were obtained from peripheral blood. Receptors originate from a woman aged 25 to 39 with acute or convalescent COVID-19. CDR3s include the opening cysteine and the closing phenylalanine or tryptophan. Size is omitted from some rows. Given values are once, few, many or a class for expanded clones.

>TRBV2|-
CAIYTGKTNEKLFF
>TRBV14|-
CASSQGGVENTEAFF
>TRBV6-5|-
CASSYDRNNEQFF
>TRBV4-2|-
CASSRPQGGLRVETQYF
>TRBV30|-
CAWSVGAGIETQYF
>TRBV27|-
CASSLPGLVSLREQFF
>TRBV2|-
CASSAGRSYEQYF
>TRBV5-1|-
CASAPAAWTTEGEKLFF
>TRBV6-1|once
CASSEATGNGGEQYF
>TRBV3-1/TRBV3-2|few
CASSLGLAIQETQYF
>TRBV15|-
CATSKDRVSNQPQHF
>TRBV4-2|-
CASSGGATNEKLFF
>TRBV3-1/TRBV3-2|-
CASSSRTGWTTQYF
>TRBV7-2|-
CASTYNNRGGYTF
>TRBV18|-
CASSPELWTEAFF
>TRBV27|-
CASGTSGRPGDTQYF